The 7 T cell receptor beta chains listed next were all sequenced from one sample in a study of control samples from healthy donors and cancer patients. The protocol was immunoSEQ multiplex PCR, while the TCRdb copy is restricted to in-frame clones and leaves out a portion. This repertoire includes some 180,000 clones. The sequencing sample was made of blood. These receptor sequences come from a woman aged 25 to 39 in good health.

The chain is built from TRBV6-5 and TRBJ1-6; D gene ambiguous. This CDR3 is built from 14 residues. Trimming took 6 bases from V and 6 from J, leaving 12 bases between them. CDR1 and CDR2 from the germline V gene are MNHEY and SVGAGI. The CDR3 DNA reads as TGTGCCAGCAGCCGGCCGTCAGTTAATTCACCCCTCCACTTT. It translates to CASSRPSVNSPLHF.

The chain carries TRBV12-3 or TRBV12-4 and TRBJ2-7; D is unclear. V gave up 2 bases and J gave up 3 bases, with 5 bases separating them. There are 12 residues in the CDR3. The CDR3: CASSLKRYEQYF. The CDR3 DNA reads TGTGCCAGCAGTTTAAAGCGCTACGAGCAGTACTTC.

V gene TRBV19 combines with J gene TRBJ1-1, with D tentatively TRBD1 (5 bases). The CDR3 is 14 amino acids. The ends were cut back, 5 bases at V and 1 base at J, with 11 bases in the middle. Germline CDR1 is LNHDA and CDR2 is SQIVND (reference sequence). CDR3 sequence (DNA): TGTGCCAGTAGTTCTAGGGGATGGAACACTGAAGCTTTCTTT. Residues: CASSSRGWNTEAFF.

The rearrangement joins TRBV12-3 or TRBV12-4 to TRBJ2-3, with no clear D. CDR3 length: 12 residues. Trimming stripped 5 bases from V and 14 bases from J, with 17 bases between. CDR3 protein: CASSPDGRSGYF. DNA of the CDR3: TGTGCCAGCAGTCCTGACGGCCGGAGTGGGTATTTT.

CDR3: CASSYLRTGGYQPQHF. The DNA for the CDR3 is TGTGCCAGCAGTTACTTAAGGACAGGGGGCTATCAGCCCCAGCATTTT. J is TRBJ1-5 and V is TRBV6-2 or TRBV6-3; 11 bases are shared with TRBD1. CDR3 length: 16 residues. The junction had 4 bases not matched to a gene; V was cut back by 1 base and J by 5 bases. In germline, CDR1 is MNHEY, CDR2 SVGEGT.

The J gene is TRBJ1-1, the V gene TRBV5-1; a weak D match, TRBD1 (6 bases). This CDR3 spans 15 amino acids. V lost 1 base to trimming and J lost 4 bases, with 14 bases between them. Germline V CDR1 and CDR2: SGHRS, YFSETQ. CDR3 sequence reads: CASSLSGGGGTEAFF. CDR3 sequence (DNA): TGCGCCAGCAGCTTGTCGGGGGGCGGAGGCACTGAAGCTTTCTTT.

The CDR3 loop reads CASRVFEVNQPQHF. Written as DNA, the CDR3 is TGTGCCAGCAGGGTCTTCGAAGTCAATCAGCCCCAGCATTTT. V gene TRBV28 combines with J gene TRBJ1-5; D unresolved. Germline V gene lookup returns CDR1 MDHEN and CDR2 SYDVKM. The CDR3 is 14 amino acids. V shed 6 bases and J shed 3 bases, with 12 bases lying between them.